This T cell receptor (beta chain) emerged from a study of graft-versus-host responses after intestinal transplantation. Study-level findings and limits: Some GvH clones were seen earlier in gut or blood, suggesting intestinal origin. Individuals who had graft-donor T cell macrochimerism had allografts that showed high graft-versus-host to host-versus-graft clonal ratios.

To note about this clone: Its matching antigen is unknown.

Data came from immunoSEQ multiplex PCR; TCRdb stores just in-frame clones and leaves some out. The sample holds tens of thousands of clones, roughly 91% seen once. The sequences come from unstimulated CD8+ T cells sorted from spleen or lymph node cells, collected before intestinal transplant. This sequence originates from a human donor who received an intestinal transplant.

The chain's CDR3 is CASSWTGGTREQYF. The CDR3 DNA reads TGCGCCAGCAGCTGGACAGGGGGTACTAGGGAGCAGTACTTC. The rearrangement links TRBV5-1 to TRBJ2-7; 10 nucleotides line up with TRBD1. CDR1 is SGHRS and CDR2 is YFSETQ in the germline V gene. After removal of 3 bases from V and 7 bases from J, the junction contained 7 bases not matched to a gene. The CDR3 is made up of 14 amino acids.